The 31 T cell receptor beta chains reported below all come from one sample, sequenced in a study of CD8 T cells in Susac syndrome. Reverse transcription used about 0.45 to 1 ug RNA and random hexamers. One entry per CDR3 protein results from TCRdb running MiXCR on the immunoSEQ multiplex PCR reads. This sample carries roughly 120,000 distinct CDR3 sequences, about 92% of them seen once, and the ten largest clones take around 0.085%. The specimen was CD4+ T cells from PBMCs. All receptors come from a human donor with multiple sclerosis.

This chain joins TRBV3-1 and TRBJ1-2; D not resolved. This CDR3 has 14 residues. V was trimmed by 1 base and J by 0 bases, leaving 6 bases between them. The V gene's germline CDR1 is LGHDT and CDR2 YNNKEL (reference sequence). The CDR3 reads CASSQVEANYGYTF. CDR3 nucleotides: TGTGCCAGCAGCCAAGTGGAAGCTAACTATGGCTACACCTTC.

V usage is TRBV6-6 and J usage is TRBJ1-2, with D maybe TRBD1 (6 bases). Germline loops: CDR1 MNHNY, CDR2 SVGAGI (reference sequence). CDR3 length: 13 residues. The V end was cut by 10 bases, the J end by 8 bases, with 20 bases between. CDR3 protein: CATYKGGGEGYTF. The CDR3 coding sequence is TGTGCCACATATAAAGGGGGAGGGGAGGGCTACACCTTC.

The chain joins TRBV30 to TRBJ1-1, with D maybe TRBD1 (5 bases). The germline V gene has CDR1 GTSNPN and CDR2 SVGIG (reference sequence). Trimming left V 2 bases short and J 4 bases short, with 20 bases between. The CDR3 extends over 16 amino acids. CDR3 bases: TGTGCCTGGAGTCTTCTAACGGGGTTGAGGGGCACTGAAGCTTTCTTT. Protein: CAWSLLTGLRGTEAFF.

The chain links TRBV20-1 to TRBJ2-7; 8 nucleotides match TRBD2. With V trimmed by 5 bases and J by 1 base, 7 bases remained unmatched. The germline V gene encodes CDR1 DFQATT and CDR2 SNEGSKA (reference sequence). The CDR3 loop spans 14 amino acids. Here the CDR3 reads CSAARVAGSYEQYF. Written as DNA, the CDR3 is TGCAGTGCTGCCCGCGTAGCGGGGTCCTACGAGCAGTACTTC.

The CDR3 protein is CSARTWRGGTYEQYF. The CDR3 coding sequence is TGCAGTGCCCGTACATGGCGGGGGGGTACCTACGAGCAGTACTTC. The rearrangement joins TRBV20-1 to TRBJ2-7, with 9 bases fitting TRBD2. Germline V gene sequence: CDR1 DFQATT, CDR2 SNEGSKA (reference sequence). J lost 2 bases, V lost 6 bases, and 11 bases had no gene match. This CDR3 is built from 15 residues.

This clonotype was counted once. The chain has TRBV6-5 and TRBJ2-7; D uncertain. The length of the CDR3 is 12 residues. Germline V gene sequence: CDR1 MNHEY, CDR2 SVGAGI. Trimming removed 6 bases from V and 2 bases from J, with 8 bases in between. The CDR3 DNA sequence: TGTGCCAGCAGAACCGGGCCCTACGAGCAGTACTTC. Its translation is CASRTGPYEQYF.

The chain joins TRBV5-1 to TRBJ2-3; TRBD1 matches 8 bases. The germline V gene encodes CDR1 SGHRS and CDR2 YFSETQ. CDR3 length: 16 residues. J lost 0 bases, V lost 2 bases, and 5 bases had no gene match. CDR3 sequence reads: CASSFEYRGSTDTQYF. In DNA, the CDR3 is TGCGCCAGCAGCTTCGAATACAGGGGGAGCACAGATACGCAGTATTTT.

The CDR3 DNA sequence: TGCAGTGCTAGTACAGGGCGATCGAACACTGAAGCTTTCTTT. It is translated as CSASTGRSNTEAFF. The rearrangement links TRBV20-1 to TRBJ1-1; D possibly corresponds to TRBD1 (6 bases). The CDR3 has 14 amino acids. V was trimmed by 3 bases and J by 1 base, leaving 12 bases between them. Germline values: CDR1 DFQATT, CDR2 SNEGSKA (reference sequence).

The CDR3 region is CASSPRTDVTGELFF. CDR3 DNA sequence: TGTGCCAGCAGCCCGCGGACAGACGTGACCGGGGAGCTGTTTTTT. The chain links TRBV9 to TRBJ2-2, with a tentative D call TRBD1 (6 bases). The germline gives CDR1 SGDLS, CDR2 YYNGEE. This CDR3 region has 15 residues. V was shortened by 4 bases and J by 5 bases, with 15 bases between the two germline ends.

The rearrangement joins TRBV19 to TRBJ2-4; D remains ambiguous. Germline values: CDR1 LNHDA, CDR2 SQIVND (reference sequence). The CDR3 is 11 residues long. The germline V and J ends were trimmed by 6 bases and 8 bases, with 8 bases remaining between them. The CDR3, as DNA: TGTGCCAGTAGGTCAGAAGACATTCAGTACTTC. It codes for CASRSEDIQYF. Supplemented by reference TRBV19 and TRBJ2-4, the full variable domain reads DGGITQSPKYLFRKEGQNVTLSCEQNLNHDAMYWYRQDPGQGLRLIYYSQIVNDFQKGDIAEGYSVSREKKESFPLTVTSAQKNPTAFYLCASRSEDIQYFGAGTRLSVL.

This chain uses TRBV4-3 with TRBJ2-7; D ambiguous. Germline CDR1 is LGHNA and CDR2 is YSLEER. CDR3 length: 15 amino acids. Trimming shortened V by 0 bases and J by 4 bases, and 13 bases separated the two germline ends. The DNA for the CDR3 is TGCGCCAGCAGCCAAGATGGTTTTAAAGGGTACGAGCAGTACTTC. Protein: CASSQDGFKGYEQYF.

This clonotype was recorded only once. This rearrangement joins TRBV4-2 to TRBJ2-7; tentative D call: TRBD2 (6 bases). Trimming took off 1 base at V and 3 bases at J, with 10 bases between the two ends. Per germline, CDR1 LGHNA and CDR2 YNFKEQ. The CDR3 totals 14 residues. CDR3 coding DNA: TGTGCCAGCAGCCAAGGGGAGGACTACTACGAGCAGTACTTC. As protein: CASSQGEDYYEQYF.

The chain has TRBV7-2 and TRBJ2-1; TRBD2 is a possible D gene (5 bases). The germline CDR1 and CDR2 sequences are SGHTA and FQGNSA. V lost 0 bases to trimming and J lost 6 bases, with 9 bases between them. This CDR3 contains 14 residues. The CDR3 DNA is TGTGCCAGCAGCTTAGCGCGGGTGAGCAATGAGCAGTTCTTC. It encodes CASSLARVSNEQFF.

This chain connects TRBV24-1 to TRBJ2-3, with TRBD1 identical over 8 bases. V was pared by 11 bases and J by 3 bases, with 9 bases of the junction left unmatched. Looked up from germline, CDR1 is KGHDR and CDR2 is SFDVKD. This CDR3 spans 14 amino acids. The DNA of the CDR3 is TGTGCCATCGGGCAGGGGGCGCATACAGATACGCAGTATTTT. This encodes CAIGQGAHTDTQYF.

The V call is TRBV20-1, the J call TRBJ2-3; D may be TRBD1 or TRBD2 (5 bases each). The length of the CDR3 is 16 residues. V was cut by 3 bases and J by 0 bases, with 16 bases left in between. The germline gives CDR1 DFQATT, CDR2 SNEGSKA (reference sequence). The CDR3 here is CSARKPGRKSTDTQYF. The CDR3 DNA sequence: TGCAGTGCTAGGAAACCGGGACGGAAAAGCACAGATACGCAGTATTTT.

The genes are TRBV30 and TRBJ2-4; perhaps TRBD1 as D (6 bases). The CDR3 is 12 residues long. V lost 4 bases and J lost 6, with 10 bases in between. Germline CDR1 GTSNPN, CDR2 SVGIG (reference sequence). CDR3 DNA: TGTGCCTGGACGGACAGAGCAAACATTCAGTACTTC. Translated, it gives CAWTDRANIQYF.

The V gene is TRBV19, the J gene TRBJ2-7; possible D gene TRBD1, 5 bases. CDR1 and CDR2 from the germline V gene are LNHDA and SQIVND (reference sequence). The CDR3 runs to 14 residues. Trimming pared 5 bases from V and 0 bases from J, leaving 11 bases between. CDR3 amino acids: CASSSMDNSYEQYF. For the CDR3, the DNA is TGTGCCAGTAGTTCAATGGACAACTCCTACGAGCAGTACTTC.

This chain joins TRBV29-1 and TRBJ1-1; D is ambiguous. Germline V lookup: CDR1 SQVTM, CDR2 ANQGSEA. CDR3 size: 13 residues. Trimming stripped 6 bases from V and 0 bases from J, with 11 bases between. The CDR3 loop reads CSVGSYMNTEAFF. CDR3 DNA sequence: TGCAGCGTCGGGAGCTACATGAACACTGAAGCTTTCTTT.

This chain links TRBV3-1 with TRBJ2-4; D possibly uses TRBD1 or TRBD2 (5 bases each). The CDR3 has 20 residues. Germline CDR1 is LGHDT and CDR2 is YNNKEL (reference sequence). Trimming took 2 bases from V and 0 from J, leaving 23 bases between them. Here the CDR3 DNA reads TGTGCCAGCAGCCAACACTACGGGGCAACATTTATATTAGCCAAAAACATTCAGTACTTC. The encoded protein is CASSQHYGATFILAKNIQYF.

This clonotype was recorded only once. The chain employs TRBV5-1 and TRBJ2-7, with D perhaps matching TRBD1 or TRBD2 (5 bases each). V lost 4 bases and J lost 4, with 15 bases in between. The germline gives CDR1 SGHRS, CDR2 YFSETQ. This CDR3 region has 14 residues. The CDR3 sequence: CASSLDSGQYEQYF. The CDR3 region has the DNA TGCGCCAGCAGCCTCGATTCGGGGCAGTACGAGCAGTACTTC.

V gene TRBV20-1 combines with J gene TRBJ2-3, with D possibly being TRBD2 (6 bases). CDR1 and CDR2 from the germline V gene are DFQATT and SNEGSKA (reference sequence). The CDR3 loop spans 15 amino acids. V dropped 0 bases and J dropped 0 bases, with 10 bases sitting between them. CDR3 nucleotides: TGCAGTGCTAGAGATTTTGGGACTAGCACAGATACGCAGTATTTT. It yields the protein CSARDFGTSTDTQYF.

The chain couples TRBV14 to TRBJ1-5; maybe TRBD1 (6 bases). The germline CDR1 and CDR2 sequences are SGHDN and FVKESK. This CDR3 comprises 14 residues. Trimming cost V 5 bases and J 7 bases, with 15 bases left between them. The CDR3 DNA sequence: TGTGCCAGCAGCAGGAGGGGGGATAAGCAGCCCCAGCATTTT. It yields the protein CASSRRGDKQPQHF. The entire variable domain, with the rest obtained from reference TRBV14 and TRBJ1-5, is as follows: EAGVTQFPSHSVIEKGQTVTLRCDPISGHDNLYWYRRVMGKEIKFLLHFVKESKQDESGMPNNRFLAERTGGTYSTLKVQPAELEDSGVYFCASSRRGDKQPQHFGDGTRLSIL.

The chain combines TRBV28 with TRBJ1-2, with 7 bases lining up with TRBD1. CDR1 and CDR2 (germline): MDHEN, SYDVKM. Unmatched junction bases numbered 8, after V lost 5 bases and J lost 8 bases. The CDR3 contains 13 residues. CDR3 loop: CASSVQGWAGYTF. In nucleotides, the CDR3 is TGTGCCAGCAGTGTACAGGGGTGGGCGGGCTACACCTTC.

This clonotype was counted only a few times. The J gene is TRBJ1-5, the V gene TRBV20-1; D possibly corresponds to TRBD1 (5 bases). Trimming took off 0 bases at V and 1 base at J, with 10 bases between the two ends. CDR1 DFQATT and CDR2 SNEGSKA come from the germline V gene (reference sequence). This CDR3 spans 15 amino acids. CDR3 nucleotides: TGCAGTGCTAGAGATTCAGGGAACAGCAATCAGCCCCAGCATTTT. Residues: CSARDSGNSNQPQHF.

The V gene is TRBV29-1, the J gene TRBJ2-3, with 14 bases fitting TRBD2. The V and J ends lost 7 bases and 7 bases, in that order; junction bases with no gene match: 4. The CDR3 length is 13 residues. Germline V lookup: CDR1 SQVTM, CDR2 ANQGSEA. CDR3 sequence (DNA): TGCAGCGAGACTAGCGGGGGGGCAAATACGCAGTATTTT. Its translation is CSETSGGANTQYF.

This clonotype appeared once. The rearrangement uses TRBV19 and TRBJ1-2; a possible D gene is TRBD1 (5 bases). The CDR3 loop spans 13 amino acids. The germline V gene encodes CDR1 LNHDA and CDR2 SQIVND (reference sequence). Trimming took off 5 bases at V and 4 bases at J, with 11 bases between the two ends. CDR3 DNA sequence: TGTGCCAGTAGTCCTTCCGACAGCTATGGCTACACCTTC. Translating gives CASSPSDSYGYTF.

The rearrangement joins TRBV9 to TRBJ2-1; D gene unclear. The V end lost 0 bases, the J end lost 0 bases, and 4 bases lay between the germline ends. The length of the CDR3 is 14 residues. CDR1 is SGDLS and CDR2 is YYNGEE in the germline V gene. The CDR3 DNA is TGTGCCAGCAGCGTAGGGGGCTCCTACAATGAGCAGTTCTTC. This sequence encodes CASSVGGSYNEQFF.

The V gene is TRBV6-1, the J gene TRBJ1-2; 8 bases are a match to TRBD1. The V gene end was trimmed by 6 bases and the J gene end by 6 bases; junction bases not matched to a gene: 9. The CDR3 extends over 14 amino acids. Germline V gene lookup returns CDR1 MNHNS and CDR2 SASEGT. The CDR3 loop reads CASRDGQGQHGYTF. CDR3 bases: TGTGCCAGCAGGGACGGACAGGGTCAACATGGCTACACCTTC.

V and J are TRBV6-1 and TRBJ1-5, with a possible D match to TRBD1 (5 bases). This CDR3 has 15 amino acids. Germline CDR1 and CDR2: MNHNS and SASEGT. The V end lost 5 bases, the J end lost 5 bases, and 16 bases lay between the germline ends. CDR3 residues: CASSQTGTSYQPQHF. DNA of the CDR3: TGTGCCAGCAGTCAAACCGGGACTTCGTATCAGCCCCAGCATTTT.

The rearrangement joins TRBV7-9 to TRBJ1-1; 8 bases fit TRBD1. Trimming removed 5 bases from V and 2 bases from J; junction bases left unmatched: 4. CDR3 size: 14 residues. The germline gives CDR1 SEHNR, CDR2 FQNEAQ (reference sequence). CDR3 amino acids: CASSLPGGNTEAFF. The CDR3 DNA follows: TGTGCCAGCAGCCTCCCAGGGGGCAACACTGAAGCTTTCTTT.

The rearrangement uses TRBV29-1 and TRBJ2-3, with 8 nucleotides matching TRBD1. The junction had 10 bases not matched to a gene; V was cut back by 5 bases and J by 6 bases. The CDR3 spans 14 residues. Germline V lookup: CDR1 SQVTM, CDR2 ANQGSEA. This CDR3 reads CSVTATGARDTQYF. CDR3 bases: TGCAGCGTTACCGCGACAGGGGCGCGGGATACGCAGTATTTT.